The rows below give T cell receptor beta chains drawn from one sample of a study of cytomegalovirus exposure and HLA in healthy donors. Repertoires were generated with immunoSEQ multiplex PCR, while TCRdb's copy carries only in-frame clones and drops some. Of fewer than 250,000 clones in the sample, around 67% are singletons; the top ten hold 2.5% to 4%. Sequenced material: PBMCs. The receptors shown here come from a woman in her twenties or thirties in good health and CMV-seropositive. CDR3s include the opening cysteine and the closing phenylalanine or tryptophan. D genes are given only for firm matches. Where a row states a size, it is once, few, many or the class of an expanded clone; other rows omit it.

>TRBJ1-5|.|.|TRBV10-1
TGCGCCAGCGGAGATCTTGGCAATCAGCCCCAGCATTTT
CASGDLGNQPQHF
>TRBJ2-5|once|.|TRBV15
TGTGCCACCAGCAGAGCGGGGCGTCCTAGCGCGCAAGAGACCCAGTACTTC
CATSRAGRPSAQETQYF
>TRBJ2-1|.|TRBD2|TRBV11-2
TGTGCCAGCAGCCCCCGGACTAGCGGGAGGATGAATGAGCAGTTCTTC
CASSPRTSGRMNEQFF
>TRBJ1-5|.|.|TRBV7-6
TGTGCCAGCAGCCCCGGGTACAATCAGCCCCAGCATTTT
CASSPGYNQPQHF
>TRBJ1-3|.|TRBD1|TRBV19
TGTGCCAGTAGTAGCCGGGACAGGGATTCTGGAAACACCATATATTTT
CASSSRDRDSGNTIYF
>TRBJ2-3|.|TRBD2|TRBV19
TGTGCCAGTAGTCCACTACTAGCGGGAGTGAAAGATACGCAGTATTTT
CASSPLLAGVKDTQYF
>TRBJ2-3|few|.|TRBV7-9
TGTTCCAGCAGCTTAGGCCTTCCACTCACAGATACGCAGTATTTT
CSSSLGLPLTDTQYF
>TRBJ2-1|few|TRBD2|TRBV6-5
TGTGCCAGCAGTTTCACGACTAGCGGGATACCCAATGAGCAGTTCTTC
CASSFTTSGIPNEQFF
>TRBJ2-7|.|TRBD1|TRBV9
TGTGCCAGCAGCCTCGGACAGGGGGCCTACGAGCAGTACTTC
CASSLGQGAYEQYF
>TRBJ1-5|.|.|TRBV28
TGTGCCAGCAGTTTGGCAGGTTATAGCAATCAGCCCCAGCATTTT
CASSLAGYSNQPQHF
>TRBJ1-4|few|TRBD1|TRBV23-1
TGCGCCAGCAGTCATACTGTGGACAGGCCGGTTGCAACTAATGAAAAACTGTTTTTT
CASSHTVDRPVATNEKLFF
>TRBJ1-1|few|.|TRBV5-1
TGCGCCAGCAGACCCGGAGGCACCGGCGGCGGGAACACTGAAGCTTTCTTT
CASRPGGTGGGNTEAFF
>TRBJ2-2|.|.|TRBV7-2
TGTGCCAGCAGCTTCAAGGAGACCAACACCGGGGAGCTGTTTTTT
CASSFKETNTGELFF
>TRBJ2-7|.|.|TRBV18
TGTGCCAGCTCACCCCCCGGACAGAGAGCCTACGAGCAGTACTTC
CASSPPGQRAYEQYF
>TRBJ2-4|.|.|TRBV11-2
TGTGCCAGCAGCTTAGTCTCCAAAAACATTCAGTACTTC
CASSLVSKNIQYF
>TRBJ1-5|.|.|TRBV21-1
TGTGCCAGCAGCAAAGTGGGGACAGCTGACGGTCAGCCCCAGCATTTT
CASSKVGTADGQPQHF
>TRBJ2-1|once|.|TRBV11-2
TGTGCCAGCACCTCTTTGGCACATGAGCAGTTCTTC
CASTSLAHEQFF
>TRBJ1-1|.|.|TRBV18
TGTGCCAGCTCACCTCGGAGGGATTCCGTCGCTTTCTTT
CASSPRRDSVAFF
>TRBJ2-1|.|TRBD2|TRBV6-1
TGTGCCAGCAGTGTCGAGACTAGCGGAACCAATGAGCAGTTCTTC
CASSVETSGTNEQFF
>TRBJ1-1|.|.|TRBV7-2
TGTGCCAGCAGCTCACAGAAGACAGTTAAGAACACTGAAGCTTTCTTT
CASSSQKTVKNTEAFF
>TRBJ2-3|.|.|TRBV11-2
TGTGCCAGCAGCTTAGCCCTGGATACGCAGTATTTT
CASSLALDTQYF
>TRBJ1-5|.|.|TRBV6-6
TGTGCCAGCAGTTACAGGGGAAGCAATCAGCCCCAGCATTTT
CASSYRGSNQPQHF
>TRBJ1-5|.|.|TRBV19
TGTGCCAGTAGTGGGTCAGGGTCCCCTAGCAATCAGCCCCAGCATTTT
CASSGSGSPSNQPQHF
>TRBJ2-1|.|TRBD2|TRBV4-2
TGTGCCAGCAGCCAAGTGGCTTTATTCGGGCTAGCGGATCACAATGAGCAGTTCTTC
CASSQVALFGLADHNEQFF
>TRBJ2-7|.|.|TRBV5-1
TGCGCCAGCAGCTTGGGACCCACTAGTCGCGAGCAGTACTTC
CASSLGPTSREQYF
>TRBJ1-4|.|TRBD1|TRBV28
TGTGCCAGTCAACAGGGGAATGAAAAACTGTTTTTT
CASQQGNEKLFF
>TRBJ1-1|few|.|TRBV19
TGTGCCAGTAGTCCAGGGGCAACTGAAGCTTTCTTT
CASSPGATEAFF
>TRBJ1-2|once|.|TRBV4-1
TGCGCCAGCAGCCAAACACAGGATTACTATGGCTACACCTTC
CASSQTQDYYGYTF
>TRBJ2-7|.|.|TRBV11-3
TGTGCCAGCAGCTTAGATTGGCGGGTCGGCTCCTACGAGCAGTACTTC
CASSLDWRVGSYEQYF
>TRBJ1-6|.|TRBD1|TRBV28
TGTGCCAGCCTAATGGGACAGGGTTGGAATTCACCCCTCCACTTT
CASLMGQGWNSPLHF
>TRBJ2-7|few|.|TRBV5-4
TGTGCCAGCAGCTCACCGGGAACCCATACAAGTCGGAACGAGCAGTACTTC
CASSSPGTHTSRNEQYF
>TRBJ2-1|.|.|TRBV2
TGTGCCAGCAGGACCGGGAACGCTTACCATGAGCAGTTCTTC
CASRTGNAYHEQFF
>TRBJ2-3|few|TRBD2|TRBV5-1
TGCGCCAGCAGCCCTGGGACTAGCGGGATGATAGTCATAGATACGCAGTATTTT
CASSPGTSGMIVIDTQYF
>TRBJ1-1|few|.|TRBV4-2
TGTGCCAGCAGCCAAGACCCGCGGGGTGGCACTGAAGCTTTCTTT
CASSQDPRGGTEAFF